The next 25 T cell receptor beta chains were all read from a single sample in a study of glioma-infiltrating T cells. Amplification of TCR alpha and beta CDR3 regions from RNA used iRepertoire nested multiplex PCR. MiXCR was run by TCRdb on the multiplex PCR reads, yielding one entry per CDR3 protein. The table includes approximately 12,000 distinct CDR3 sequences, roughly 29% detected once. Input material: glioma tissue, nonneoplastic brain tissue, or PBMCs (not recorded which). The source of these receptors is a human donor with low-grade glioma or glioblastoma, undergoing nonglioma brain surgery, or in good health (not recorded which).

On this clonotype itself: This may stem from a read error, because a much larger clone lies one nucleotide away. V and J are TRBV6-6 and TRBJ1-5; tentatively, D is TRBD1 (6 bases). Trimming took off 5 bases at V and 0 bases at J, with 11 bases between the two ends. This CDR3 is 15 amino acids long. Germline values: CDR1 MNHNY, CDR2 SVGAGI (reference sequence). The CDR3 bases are TGTGCCAGCAGTGCACGACAGGATAGCAATCAGCCCCAGCATTTT. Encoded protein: CASSARQDSNQPQHF.

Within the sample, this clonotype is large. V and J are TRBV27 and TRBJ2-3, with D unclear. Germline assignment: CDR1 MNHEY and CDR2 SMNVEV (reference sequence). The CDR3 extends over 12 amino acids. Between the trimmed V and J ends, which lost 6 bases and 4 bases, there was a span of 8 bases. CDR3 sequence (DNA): TGTGCCAGCAGCTACAATGCAGATACGCAGTATTTT. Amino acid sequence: CASSYNADTQYF.

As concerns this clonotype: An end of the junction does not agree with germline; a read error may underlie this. The CDR3 here is CAWRDTSKYGYSF. The CDR3, as DNA: TGTGCCTGGAGGGACACATCTAAATATGGCTACAGCTTC. The rearrangement uses TRBV30 and TRBJ1-2, with D tentatively TRBD1 (5 bases). Germline loops: CDR1 GTSNPN, CDR2 SVGIG (reference sequence). The length of the CDR3 is 13 residues.

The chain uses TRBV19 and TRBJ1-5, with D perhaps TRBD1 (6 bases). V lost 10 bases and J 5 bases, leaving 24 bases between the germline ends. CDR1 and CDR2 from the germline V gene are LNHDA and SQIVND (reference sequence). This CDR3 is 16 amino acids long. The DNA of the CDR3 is TGTGCCACCACAGGCCTTCAGGGAGGGGGTCATCAGCCCCAGCATTTT. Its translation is CATTGLQGGGHQPQHF.

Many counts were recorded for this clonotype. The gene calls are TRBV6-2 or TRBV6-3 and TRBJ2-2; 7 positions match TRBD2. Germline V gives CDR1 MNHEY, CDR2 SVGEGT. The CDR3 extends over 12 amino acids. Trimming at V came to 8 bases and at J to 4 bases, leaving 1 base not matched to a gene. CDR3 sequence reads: CASGGGTGELFF. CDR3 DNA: TGTGCCAGCGGGGGGGGCACCGGGGAGCTGTTTTTT.

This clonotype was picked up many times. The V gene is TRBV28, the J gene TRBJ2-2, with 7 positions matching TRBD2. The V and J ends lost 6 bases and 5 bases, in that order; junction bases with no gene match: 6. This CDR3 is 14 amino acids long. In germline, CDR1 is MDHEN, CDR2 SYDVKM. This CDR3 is CASRIGGSTGELFF. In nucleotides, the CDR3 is TGTGCCAGCAGAATAGGCGGGAGTACCGGGGAGCTGTTTTTT.

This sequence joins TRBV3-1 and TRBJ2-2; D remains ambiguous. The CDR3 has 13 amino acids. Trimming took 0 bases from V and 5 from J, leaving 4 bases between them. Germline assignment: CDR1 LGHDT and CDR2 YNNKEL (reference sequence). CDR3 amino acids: CASSQDMTGELFF. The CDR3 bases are TGTGCCAGCAGCCAAGATATGACCGGGGAGCTGTTTTTT.

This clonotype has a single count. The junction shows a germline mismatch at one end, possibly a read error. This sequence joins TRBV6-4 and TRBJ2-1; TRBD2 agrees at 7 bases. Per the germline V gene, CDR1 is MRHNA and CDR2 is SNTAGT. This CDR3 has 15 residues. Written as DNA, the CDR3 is TGTGCCAGCAATGACGGGGAGGGCTCCTACAATGAGCAGTTCTTC. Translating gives CASNDGEGSYNEQFF.

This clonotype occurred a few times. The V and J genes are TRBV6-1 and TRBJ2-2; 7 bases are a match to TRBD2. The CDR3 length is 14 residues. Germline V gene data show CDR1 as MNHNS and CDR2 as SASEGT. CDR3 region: CASDWGGGTGELFF. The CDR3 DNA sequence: TGTGCTTCAGACTGGGGGGGGGGAACCGGGGAGCTGTTTTTT.

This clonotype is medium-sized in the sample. CDR3 protein: CASSWLTEAFF. CDR3 in DNA: TGTGCCAGCAGTTGGTTAACTGAAGCTTTCTTT. J is TRBJ1-1 and V is TRBV6-1; no clear D gene. The germline V and J ends were trimmed by 5 bases and 5 bases, with 6 bases remaining between them. Germline loops: CDR1 MNHNS, CDR2 SASEGT. CDR3 length equals 11 residues.

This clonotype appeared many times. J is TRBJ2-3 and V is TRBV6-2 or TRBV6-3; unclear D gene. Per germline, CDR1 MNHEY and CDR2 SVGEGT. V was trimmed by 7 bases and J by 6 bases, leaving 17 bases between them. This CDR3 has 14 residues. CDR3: CASTGRSSRDTQYF. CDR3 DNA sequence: TGTGCCAGCACCGGGCGGTCAAGCAGGGATACGCAGTATTTT.

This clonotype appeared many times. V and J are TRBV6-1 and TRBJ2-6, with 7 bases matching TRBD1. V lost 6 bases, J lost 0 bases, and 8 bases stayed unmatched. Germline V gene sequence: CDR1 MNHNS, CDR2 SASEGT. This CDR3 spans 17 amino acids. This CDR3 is CASSRDRGFSGANVLTF. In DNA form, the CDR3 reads TGTGCCAGCAGCCGGGACAGAGGATTCTCTGGGGCCAACGTCCTGACTTTC.

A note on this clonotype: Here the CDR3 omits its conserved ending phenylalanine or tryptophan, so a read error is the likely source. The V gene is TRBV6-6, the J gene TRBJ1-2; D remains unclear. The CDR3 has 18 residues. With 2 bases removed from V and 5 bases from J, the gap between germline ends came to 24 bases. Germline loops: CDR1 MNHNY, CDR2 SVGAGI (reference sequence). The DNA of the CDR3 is TGTGCCAGCAGTTACGAACACGGTACAGAGAAAAGTCGGTATGGCTACACCCTC. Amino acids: CASSYEHGTEKSRYGYTL.

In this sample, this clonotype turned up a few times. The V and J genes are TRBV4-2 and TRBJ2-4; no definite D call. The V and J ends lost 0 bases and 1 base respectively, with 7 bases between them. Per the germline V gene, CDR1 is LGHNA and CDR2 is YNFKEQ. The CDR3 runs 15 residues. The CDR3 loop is CASSQETRAKNIQYF. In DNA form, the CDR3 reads TGTGCCAGCAGCCAAGAGACCAGGGCCAAAAACATTCAGTACTTC.

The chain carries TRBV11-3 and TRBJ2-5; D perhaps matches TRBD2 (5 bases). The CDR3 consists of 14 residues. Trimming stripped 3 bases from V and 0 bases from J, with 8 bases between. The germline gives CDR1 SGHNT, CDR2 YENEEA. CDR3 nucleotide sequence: TGTGCCAGCAGCTTTTTGACTAACCAAGAGACCCAGTACTTC. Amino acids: CASSFLTNQETQYF.

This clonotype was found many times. Here the CDR3 DNA reads TGCAGTGCTCCTACTAGCGGAGAGACCGGGGAGCTGTTTTTT. It is translated as CSAPTSGETGELFF. The genes are TRBV20-1 and TRBJ2-2, with 8 bases matching TRBD2. The CDR3 covers 14 residues. Trimming at V came to 5 bases and at J to 5 bases, leaving 7 bases not matched to a gene. Per germline, CDR1 DFQATT and CDR2 SNEGSKA (reference sequence).

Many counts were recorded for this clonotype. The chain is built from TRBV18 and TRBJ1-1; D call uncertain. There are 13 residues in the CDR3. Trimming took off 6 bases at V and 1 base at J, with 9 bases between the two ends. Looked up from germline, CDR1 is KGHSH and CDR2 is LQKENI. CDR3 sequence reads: CASSLLKNTEAFF. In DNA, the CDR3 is TGTGCCAGCTCCCTATTGAAGAACACTGAAGCTTTCTTT.

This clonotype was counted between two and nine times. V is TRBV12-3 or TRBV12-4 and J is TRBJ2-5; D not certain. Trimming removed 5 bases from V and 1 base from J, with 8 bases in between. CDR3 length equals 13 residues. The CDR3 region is CASSEYSQETQYF. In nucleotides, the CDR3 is TGTGCCAGCAGTGAATACAGCCAAGAGACCCAGTACTTC.

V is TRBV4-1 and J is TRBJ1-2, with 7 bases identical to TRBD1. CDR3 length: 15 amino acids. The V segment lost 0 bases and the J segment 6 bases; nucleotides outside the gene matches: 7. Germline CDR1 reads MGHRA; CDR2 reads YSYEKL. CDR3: CASSQERGLYHGYTF. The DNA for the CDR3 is TGCGCCAGCAGCCAAGAAAGGGGGCTATATCATGGCTACACCTTC.

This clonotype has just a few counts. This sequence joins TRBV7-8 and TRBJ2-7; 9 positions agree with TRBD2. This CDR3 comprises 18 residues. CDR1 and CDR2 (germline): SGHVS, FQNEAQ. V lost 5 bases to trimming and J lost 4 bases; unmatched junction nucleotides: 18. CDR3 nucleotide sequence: TGTGCCAGCAGCCCATACATTACCCCCGGGACTAGCAGATACGAGCAGTACTTC. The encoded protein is CASSPYITPGTSRYEQYF.

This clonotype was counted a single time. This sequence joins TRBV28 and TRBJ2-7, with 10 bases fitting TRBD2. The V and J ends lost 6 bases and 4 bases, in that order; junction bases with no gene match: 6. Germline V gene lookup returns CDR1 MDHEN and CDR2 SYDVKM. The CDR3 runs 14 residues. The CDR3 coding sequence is TGTGCCAGCAGCCTAGCGGGAGTCTCGTACGAGCAGTACTTC. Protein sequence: CASSLAGVSYEQYF.

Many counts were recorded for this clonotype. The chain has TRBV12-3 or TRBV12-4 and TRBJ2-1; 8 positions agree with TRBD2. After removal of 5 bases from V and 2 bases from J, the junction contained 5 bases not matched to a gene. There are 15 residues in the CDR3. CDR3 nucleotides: TGTGCCAGCAGTATGACTAGCGTCACCTACAATGAGCAGTTCTTC. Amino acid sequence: CASSMTSVTYNEQFF.

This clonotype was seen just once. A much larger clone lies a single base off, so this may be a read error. The CDR3 region is CSASNRVYEQYF. CDR3 DNA sequence: TGCAGTGCGAGCAACAGGGTGTACGAGCAGTACTTC. The chain recombines TRBV20-1 with TRBJ2-7; D possibly corresponds to TRBD1 (6 bases). Germline-derived CDR1 and CDR2 are DFQATT and SNEGSKA (reference sequence). The V and J ends lost 6 bases and 4 bases respectively, with 13 bases between them. This CDR3 region has 12 residues.

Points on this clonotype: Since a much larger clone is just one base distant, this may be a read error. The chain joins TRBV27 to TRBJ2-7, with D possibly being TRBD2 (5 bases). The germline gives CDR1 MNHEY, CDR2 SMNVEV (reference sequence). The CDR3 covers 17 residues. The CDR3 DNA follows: TGTGCCACCAATGCTCCCGGGATTCCACCGGATTTCTACGGGCAGTACTTC. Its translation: CATNAPGIPPDFYGQYF.

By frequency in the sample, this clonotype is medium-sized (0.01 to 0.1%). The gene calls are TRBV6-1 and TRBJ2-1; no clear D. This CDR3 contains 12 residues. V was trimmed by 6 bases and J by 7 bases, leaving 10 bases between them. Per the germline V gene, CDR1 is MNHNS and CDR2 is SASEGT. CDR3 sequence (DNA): TGTGCCAGCAGAGTCATAAAGAATGAGCAGTTCTTC. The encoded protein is CASRVIKNEQFF.